This T cell receptor (beta chain) is drawn from a study of T-cell reconstitution after alpha-beta-depleted transplantation in children. This clonotype was picked up a small number of times. The library targeted TCRbeta and was prepared with unique molecular identifiers. MiXCR, run by TCRdb on the PCR reads, gives a single entry per CDR3 protein. The sample has about 270,000 distinct CDR3 sequences; more than 9% are singletons. V lost 4 bases and J lost 4, with 11 bases in between. Looked up from germline, CDR1 is DFQATT and CDR2 is SNEGSKA (reference sequence). This CDR3 spans 12 amino acids. V is TRBV20-1 and J is TRBJ2-7, with D possibly matching TRBD1 (6 bases). The sequencing here drew on PBMCs from the stem cell graft donor, taken from the stem cell graft. The receptor was isolated from a human donor who donated a stem cell graft to a child with SCID. CDR3 protein: CSAKPGEYEQYF. The CDR3 coding sequence is TGCAGTGCTAAGCCAGGGGAGTACGAGCAGTACTTC.